This T cell receptor (beta chain) was sequenced for a study of immune cell composition in non-small cell lung cancer. Regarding the study as a whole: Overall clonality, unlike maximal tumour-associated clone frequency, did not predict TIL reactivity. Shared sequences between tumour-reactive and dominant in vivo clones were not proven.

For this clone: Antigen unknown.

Here immunoSEQ multiplex PCR was the method, and the copy in TCRdb shows in-frame clones only, minus some. In the table there are about 13,000 clones, approximately 70% of which are singletons. This CDR3 has 15 amino acids. Germline V gene sequence: CDR1 LGHNA, CDR2 YSLEER. The V and J ends lost 1 base and 7 bases, in that order; junction bases with no gene match: 7. The V and J genes are TRBV4-3 and TRBJ2-1, with 7 bases identical to TRBD2. Sample: lung tumor tissue. The origin of this receptor is a human donor with non-small cell lung cancer. The CDR3 DNA follows: TGCGCCAGCAGCCAAGCTTCGGGGGGATCGAATGAGCAGTTCTTC. It is translated as CASSQASGGSNEQFF.